This entry lists 9 T cell receptor beta chains sequenced from one sample in a study of glioma-infiltrating T cells. Using RNA template, CDR3s of TCR alpha and beta were amplified with iRepertoire arm-PCR. TCRdb re-called the multiplex PCR reads with MiXCR, one entry per CDR3 protein. The repertoire holds about 400,000 distinct CDR3 sequences, about 40% seen once, with around 13% in the top ten. The sequenced sample was glioma tissue, nonneoplastic brain tissue, or PBMCs (not recorded which). The receptors derive from a human donor with low-grade glioma or glioblastoma, undergoing nonglioma brain surgery, or in good health (not recorded which).

V is TRBV3-1 and J is TRBJ2-7; D call uncertain. The CDR3 contains 14 residues. Germline V gives CDR1 LGHDT, CDR2 YNNKEL (reference sequence). The ends were cut back, 0 bases at V and 3 bases at J, with 9 bases in the middle. The CDR3 DNA is TGTGCCAGCAGCCAAGATTCCGAGGACTACGAGCAGTACTTC. This gives the protein CASSQDSEDYEQYF.

V gene TRBV2 combines with J gene TRBJ1-5; D is undetermined. Trimming left V 5 bases short and J 0 bases short, with 8 bases between. Germline V gene lookup returns CDR1 SNHLY and CDR2 FYNNEI. The CDR3 spans 14 residues. The CDR3 region has the DNA TGTGCCAGCAGTCACAGTAATAGCAATCAGCCCCAGCATTTT. Its translation: CASSHSNSNQPQHF.

This clonotype has ten or more counts. The CDR3 loop reads CASSKSGTNEQFF. The CDR3 DNA reads as TGTGCCAGCAGTAAGAGCGGGACAAATGAGCAGTTCTTC. V usage is TRBV6-1 and J usage is TRBJ2-1, with a tentative D call TRBD2 (7 bases). Trimming took 5 bases from V and 7 from J, leaving 12 bases between them. The CDR3 is 13 residues long. Germline lookup yields CDR1 MNHNS and CDR2 SASEGT.

This clonotype showed up many times. The rearrangement joins TRBV20-1 to TRBJ1-2, with a weak D call TRBD1 (6 bases). CDR3 length: 11 residues. Germline V gene lookup returns CDR1 DFQATT and CDR2 SNEGSKA (reference sequence). V lost 6 bases and J lost 3, with 8 bases in between. Here the CDR3 reads CSAQGDYGYTF. CDR3 DNA: TGCAGTGCACAGGGAGACTATGGCTACACCTTC.

The CDR3, as DNA: TGTGCCAGCAGTTATGCGGGGGGATCCCCTTACGAGCAGTACTTC. It yields the protein CASSYAGGSPYEQYF. The genes are TRBV6-2 or TRBV6-3 and TRBJ2-7, with 8 bases fitting TRBD2. V was clipped by 3 bases and J by 4 bases; unmatched bases: 8. Germline V gene lookup returns CDR1 MNHEY and CDR2 SVGEGT. The CDR3 has 15 amino acids.

In its sample, this clonotype was seen a few times. This may be a read error, as it is one base from a much larger clone. The chain combines TRBV20-1 with TRBJ1-1, with D possibly TRBD1 on 5 matching bases. Germline CDR1 DFQATT, CDR2 SNEGSKA (reference sequence). The CDR3 sequence is 11 residues long. CDR3 DNA sequence: TGCAGTGCGGACAATGGCACTAAAGCTTTCTTT. The encoded protein is CSADNGTKAFF.

This clonotype was detected once. The chain combines TRBV12-3 or TRBV12-4 with TRBJ2-4, with TRBD1 matching over 7 bases. The V gene end was trimmed by 1 base and the J gene end by 1 base; junction bases not matched to a gene: 1. CDR3 length equals 15 residues. CDR3 sequence (DNA): TGTGCCAGCAGTTTAGGGGGACAGGCCAAAAACATTCAGTACTTC. Translating gives CASSLGGQAKNIQYF.

The genes are TRBV10-3 and TRBJ1-3; unclear D gene. V lost 3 bases to trimming and J lost 0 bases, with 9 bases between them. The CDR3 sequence is 15 residues long. CDR1 and CDR2 from the germline V gene are ENHRY and SYGVKD. The CDR3 reads CAISEKRISGNTIYF. In DNA, the CDR3 is TGTGCCATCAGTGAAAAACGCATCTCTGGAAACACCATATATTTT.

The chain joins TRBV6-2 or TRBV6-3 to TRBJ2-3, with 7 bases fitting TRBD2. The CDR3 totals 16 residues. The germline V gene encodes CDR1 MNHEY and CDR2 SVGEGT. Losses at the gene ends were 4 bases for V and 6 bases for J; bases not matched to a gene: 13. CDR3 region: CASSSSHMTSQDTQYF. Here the CDR3 DNA reads TGTGCCAGCAGTTCGTCACACATGACTAGCCAGGATACGCAGTATTTT.